This TCR beta chain was observed in a study of T cells in Graves' hyperthyroidism and ophthalmopathy. TCR beta CDR3 regions were amplified from RNA transcripts. First-round RT-PCR of the TCR CDR3 relied on the HTBI primer set. Via MiXCR, TCRdb re-called the multiplex PCR reads, giving one row per CDR3 protein. The sample records around 580,000 distinct CDR3 sequences, about half being singletons. Sequenced: peripheral blood or thyroid tissue (not recorded which). The sequence was collected from a woman between 18 and 29 years old with Graves' hyperthyroidism.

The CDR3 reads CSAGQEHTEAFF. CDR3 coding DNA: TGCAGCGCAGGACAGGAACACACTGAAGCTTTCTTT. The chain employs TRBV29-1 and TRBJ1-1; TRBD1 matches 7 bases. Germline V lookup: CDR1 SQVTM, CDR2 ANQGSEA. The CDR3 runs 12 residues. V lost 7 bases, J lost 3 bases, and 5 bases stayed unmatched.